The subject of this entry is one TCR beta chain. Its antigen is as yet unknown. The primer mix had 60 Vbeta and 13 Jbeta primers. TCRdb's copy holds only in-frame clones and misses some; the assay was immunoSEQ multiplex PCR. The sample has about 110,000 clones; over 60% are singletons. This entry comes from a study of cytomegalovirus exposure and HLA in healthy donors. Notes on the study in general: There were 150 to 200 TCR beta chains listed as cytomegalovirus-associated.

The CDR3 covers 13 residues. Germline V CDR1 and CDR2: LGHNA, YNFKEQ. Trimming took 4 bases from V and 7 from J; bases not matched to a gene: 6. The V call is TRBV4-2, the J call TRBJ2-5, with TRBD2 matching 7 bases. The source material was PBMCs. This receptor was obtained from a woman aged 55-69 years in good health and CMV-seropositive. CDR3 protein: CASSRSGARTQYF. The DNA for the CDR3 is TGTGCCAGCAGCCGGAGCGGGGCGAGGACCCAGTACTTC.